The 14 T cell receptor beta chains below were found in one sample sequenced in a study of shared clonotypes between healthy human individuals. CD8 cells classed as naive were CD45RO-negative and positively selected for CCR7, excluding terminally differentiated effector memory CD45RA+ cells. Clones were read by immunoSEQ multiplex PCR, and TCRdb kept only the in-frame ones, dropping some. Of about 1.9 million clones in the sample, just over 90% were seen once. Sequencing input: naive CD8+ T cells from PBMCs. The source of these receptors is a man aged 18-30 years in good health. Some clones in this sample may be carry-over from other donors' samples.

V is TRBV19 and J is TRBJ2-2; D unclear. This CDR3 spans 13 amino acids. Looked up from germline, CDR1 is LNHDA and CDR2 is SQIVND (reference sequence). The ends were cut back, 5 bases at V and 8 bases at J, with 12 bases in the middle. The CDR3 nucleotides read TGTGCCAGTAGTTTCGGGCCTGGAGGGGAGCTGTTTTTT. As protein: CASSFGPGGELFF.

The V gene is TRBV15, the J gene TRBJ2-5; maybe TRBD2 (5 bases). Germline lookup yields CDR1 LNHNV and CDR2 YYDKDF (reference sequence). V lost 1 base to trimming and J lost 2 bases, with 11 bases between them. This CDR3 is built from 15 residues. The CDR3 sequence: CATSRGAGKQETQYF. The CDR3 coding sequence is TGTGCCACCAGCAGAGGGGCCGGGAAACAAGAGACCCAGTACTTC.

The sample holds a few counts of this clone. The J gene is TRBJ1-2, the V gene TRBV7-9, with 7 bases fitting TRBD1. The CDR3 loop spans 13 amino acids. V lost 0 bases and J lost 8; bases outside the gene matches: 3. CDR1 SEHNR and CDR2 FQNEAQ come from the germline V gene (reference sequence). CDR3 amino acids: CASSLADRDGYTF. CDR3 sequence (DNA): TGTGCCAGCAGCTTAGCAGACAGGGACGGCTACACCTTC.

The rearrangement joins TRBV7-9 to TRBJ2-7; D unclear. CDR1 SEHNR and CDR2 FQNEAQ come from the germline V gene (reference sequence). V shed 4 bases and J shed 1 base, with 17 bases lying between them. The CDR3 runs to 16 residues. In nucleotides, the CDR3 is TGTGCCAGCAGCTCCACCCAGGACCATAAATCCTACGAGCAGTACTTC. Amino acid sequence: CASSSTQDHKSYEQYF. Full variable domain (rest looked up from reference TRBV7-9 and TRBJ2-7): DTGVSQNPRHKITKRGQNVTFRCDPISEHNRLYWYRQTLGQGPEFLTYFQNEAQLEKSRLLSDRFSAERPKGSFSTLEIQRTEQGDSAMYLCASSSTQDHKSYEQYFGPGTRLTVT.

V gene TRBV19 combines with J gene TRBJ1-1; D is perhaps TRBD1 (5 bases). The length of the CDR3 is 14 residues. CDR1 is LNHDA and CDR2 is SQIVND in the germline V gene (reference sequence). The V end lost 6 bases, the J end lost 1 base, and 12 bases lay between the germline ends. The CDR3 DNA is TGTGCCAGTAGGCCCTGGGGGGGGAACACTGAAGCTTTCTTT. It encodes CASRPWGGNTEAFF.

The chain is built from TRBV27 and TRBJ2-1, with 9 positions matching TRBD2. Germline CDR1 is MNHEY and CDR2 is SMNVEV (reference sequence). V lost 2 bases, J lost 4 bases, and 3 bases stayed unmatched. The CDR3 has 15 residues. CDR3 nucleotide sequence: TGTGCCAGCAGTTTAATGGCGGGGGGGTACAATGAGCAGTTCTTC. Translated: CASSLMAGGYNEQFF.

This chain joins TRBV27 and TRBJ2-1; TRBD1 might be the D (6 bases). The CDR3 loop spans 17 amino acids. Germline lookup yields CDR1 MNHEY and CDR2 SMNVEV (reference sequence). The V end was cut by 6 bases, the J end by 2 bases, with 20 bases between. CDR3 residues: CASSIQGPQGTYNEQFF. The DNA for the CDR3 is TGTGCCAGCAGCATACAGGGCCCGCAGGGAACCTACAATGAGCAGTTCTTC.

This chain connects TRBV2 to TRBJ1-5; TRBD1 might be the D (5 bases). Trimming left V 3 bases short and J 6 bases short, with 15 bases between. The CDR3 is made up of 15 amino acids. CDR1 is SNHLY and CDR2 is FYNNEI in the germline V gene. The CDR3 protein is CASSEGRAGSQPQHF. CDR3 nucleotides: TGTGCCAGCAGTGAGGGACGGGCAGGGAGTCAGCCCCAGCATTTT.

The chain employs TRBV27 and TRBJ2-3; D is unresolved. V was clipped by 8 bases and J by 6 bases, with 18 bases between them. Germline CDR1 reads MNHEY; CDR2 reads SMNVEV (reference sequence). The CDR3 is made up of 14 amino acids. CDR3 amino acids: CASEVTFGSDTQYF. The CDR3 DNA sequence: TGTGCCAGCGAAGTTACGTTCGGGTCCGATACGCAGTATTTT.

V is TRBV9 and J is TRBJ2-3, with unresolved D. V was clipped by 1 base and J by 0 bases, with 18 bases between them. CDR3 size: 18 residues. Germline-derived CDR1 and CDR2 are SGDLS and YYNGEE. CDR3 sequence reads: CASSVPDGPYASTDTQYF. The CDR3 bases are TGTGCCAGCAGCGTACCGGATGGCCCATACGCTAGCACAGATACGCAGTATTTT.

Points on this clone: This sample also contains other DNA sequences that code for the same CDR3. The V and J genes are TRBV9 and TRBJ2-3; D perhaps matches TRBD2 (5 bases). Trimming took 1 base from V and 1 from J, leaving 10 bases between them. This CDR3 contains 15 residues. CDR1 and CDR2 (germline): SGDLS, YYNGEE. CDR3 nucleotides: TGTGCCAGCAGCGTATCCGGCGGGCGCACAGATACGCAGTATTTT. Its translation is CASSVSGGRTDTQYF.

The chain recombines TRBV10-2 with TRBJ2-7; D possibly corresponds to TRBD2 (6 bases). The V end lost 6 bases, the J end lost 2 bases, and 17 bases lay between the germline ends. The V gene's germline CDR1 is WSHSY and CDR2 SAAADI. The CDR3 spans 15 residues. The CDR3 sequence: CASRLEKGTPYEQYF. The CDR3 DNA is TGCGCCAGCAGACTTGAGAAGGGGACTCCCTACGAGCAGTACTTC.

This sequence joins TRBV28 and TRBJ1-5; D remains ambiguous. This CDR3 spans 15 amino acids. With 5 bases removed from V and 4 bases from J, the gap between germline ends came to 15 bases. Germline V gives CDR1 MDHEN, CDR2 SYDVKM. This chain's CDR3 is CASSPHVVSNQPQHF. The CDR3 DNA follows: TGTGCCAGCAGTCCTCACGTGGTATCAAATCAGCCCCAGCATTTT.

V is TRBV14 and J is TRBJ1-1, with D uncertain. V lost 1 base and J lost 1, with 10 bases in between. Germline-derived CDR1 and CDR2 are SGHDN and FVKESK. CDR3 length: 15 amino acids. CDR3 sequence (DNA): TGTGCCAGCAGCCAAGTATCGCAGCCGAACACTGAAGCTTTCTTT. Translation gives CASSQVSQPNTEAFF. The complete variable domain, with remaining parts taken from reference TRBV14 and TRBJ1-1, reads EAGVTQFPSHSVIEKGQTVTLRCDPISGHDNLYWYRRVMGKEIKFLLHFVKESKQDESGMPNNRFLAERTGGTYSTLKVQPAELEDSGVYFCASSQVSQPNTEAFFGQGTRLTVV.